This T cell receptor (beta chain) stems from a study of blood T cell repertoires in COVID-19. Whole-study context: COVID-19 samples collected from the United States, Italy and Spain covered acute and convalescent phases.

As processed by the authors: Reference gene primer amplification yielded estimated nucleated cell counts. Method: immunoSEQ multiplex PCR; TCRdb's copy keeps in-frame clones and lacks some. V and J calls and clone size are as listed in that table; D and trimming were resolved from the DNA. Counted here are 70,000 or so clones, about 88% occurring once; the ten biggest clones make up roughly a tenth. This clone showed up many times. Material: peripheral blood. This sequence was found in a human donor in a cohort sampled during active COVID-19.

The CDR3 spells CASSLGGTGGTYGYTF. The CDR3 nucleotides are TGTGCCAGCAGCTTAGGTGGGACAGGGGGCACCTATGGCTACACCTTC. This chain joins TRBV11-2 and TRBJ1-2, with 12 bases matching TRBD1. The J segment lost 4 bases and the V segment lost 1 base, leaving 4 bases of the junction unmatched. Looked up from germline, CDR1 is SGHAT and CDR2 is FQNNGV. The CDR3 contains 16 residues.